This T cell receptor (beta chain) was identified during a study of T cell responses to AZD1222 COVID-19 vaccine. As regards this clone: The antigen is undetermined.

Findings of the study overall: CD4 TCRs associated with vaccination spanned spike, dominating at 160-218 and 743-854. Recipients of two AZD1222 doses showed rising Spike-specific TCR breadth and depth. Donors were chiefly white British, with a greater number of females, and clonal diversity was perhaps underestimated.

Generated by immunoSEQ multiplex PCR, the TCRdb table keeps only in-frame clones and is missing some. Of 120,000 to 150,000 clones in the sample, around nine tenths were seen once. The CDR3 has 15 amino acids. With 6 bases clipped from V and 6 bases from J, the junction kept 10 bases outside the gene matches. Per germline, CDR1 KGHSH and CDR2 LQKENI. The TCR sequence derives from an adult in good health. This sequence joins TRBV18 and TRBJ2-2; 7 bases align to TRBD1. The sample in question was peripheral blood, obtained on day 0 of AZD1222 vaccination. CDR3 in DNA: TGTGCCAGCTCCCCCGAGACAGGGTCCGCCGGGGAGCTGTTTTTT. Amino acid sequence: CASSPETGSAGELFF.